This TCR beta chain was recovered during a study of T cell responses to AZD1222 COVID-19 vaccine. Study-wide context: Pooling of second doses given at about 4 or about 12 weeks was done.

The assay was immunoSEQ multiplex PCR, and TCRdb's table has in-frame clones only and misses some. The table shows fewer than 150,000 clones, with 88% occurring only once. Study-wide findings and caveats: Reports indicate that nearly half of spike-specific TCRs are directed at unmutated variant regions. At baseline, just five to seven AZD1222 recipients tested seropositive.

About this clone: The antigen remains unidentified.

Germline V gives CDR1 SGDLS, CDR2 YYNGEE. The V end was cut by 4 bases, the J end by 1 base, with 20 bases between. The CDR3 spans 18 residues. The chain links TRBV9 to TRBJ2-2, with D possibly being TRBD2 (6 bases). The receptor was isolated from an adult in good health. Specimen: peripheral blood, collected on day 0 of AZD1222 vaccination. The chain's CDR3 is CASSPQVWAGKNTGELFF. The CDR3 region has the DNA TGTGCCAGCAGCCCGCAGGTGTGGGCGGGGAAGAACACCGGGGAGCTGTTTTTT.